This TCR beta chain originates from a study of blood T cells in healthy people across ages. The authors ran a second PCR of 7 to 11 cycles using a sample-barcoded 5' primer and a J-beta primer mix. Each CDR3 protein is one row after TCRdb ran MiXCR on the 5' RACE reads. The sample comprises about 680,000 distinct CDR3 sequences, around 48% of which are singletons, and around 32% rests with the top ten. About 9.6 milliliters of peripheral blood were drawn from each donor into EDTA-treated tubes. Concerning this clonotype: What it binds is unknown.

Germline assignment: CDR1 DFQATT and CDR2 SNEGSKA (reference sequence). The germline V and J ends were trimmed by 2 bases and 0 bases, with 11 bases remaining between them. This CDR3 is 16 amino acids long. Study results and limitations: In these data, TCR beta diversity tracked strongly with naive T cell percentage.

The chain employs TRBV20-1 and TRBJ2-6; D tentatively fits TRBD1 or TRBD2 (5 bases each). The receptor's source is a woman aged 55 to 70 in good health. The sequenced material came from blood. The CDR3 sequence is CSARWGIPSGANVLTF. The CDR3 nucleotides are TGCAGTGCTAGATGGGGGATCCCCTCTGGGGCCAACGTCCTGACTTTC.